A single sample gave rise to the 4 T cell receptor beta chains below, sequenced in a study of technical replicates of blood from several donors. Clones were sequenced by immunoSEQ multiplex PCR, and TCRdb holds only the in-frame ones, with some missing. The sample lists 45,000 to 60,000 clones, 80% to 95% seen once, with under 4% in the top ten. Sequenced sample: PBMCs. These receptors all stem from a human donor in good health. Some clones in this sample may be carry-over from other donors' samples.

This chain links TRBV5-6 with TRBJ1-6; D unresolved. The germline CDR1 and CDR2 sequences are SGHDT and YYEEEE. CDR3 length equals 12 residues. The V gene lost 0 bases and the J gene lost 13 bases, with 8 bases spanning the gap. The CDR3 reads CASSLANTPLHF. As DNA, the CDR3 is TGTGCCAGCAGCTTGGCGAACACCCCCCTCCACTTT.

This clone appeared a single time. The CDR3 reads CASSYSLTGVNSPLHF. DNA of the CDR3: TGTGCCAGCAGTTACTCGTTGACAGGGGTAAATTCACCCCTCCACTTT. The chain couples TRBV6-5 to TRBJ1-6, with 8 bases aligning to TRBD1. Unmatched junction bases numbered 5, after V lost 0 bases and J lost 7 bases. The CDR3 spans 16 residues. Germline CDR1 and CDR2: MNHEY and SVGAGI.

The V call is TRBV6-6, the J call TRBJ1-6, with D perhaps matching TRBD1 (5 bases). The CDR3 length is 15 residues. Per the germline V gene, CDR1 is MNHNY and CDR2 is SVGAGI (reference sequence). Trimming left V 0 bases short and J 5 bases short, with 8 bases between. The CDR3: CASSYSWGDNSPLHF. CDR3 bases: TGTGCCAGCAGTTACTCGTGGGGGGATAATTCACCCCTCCACTTT.

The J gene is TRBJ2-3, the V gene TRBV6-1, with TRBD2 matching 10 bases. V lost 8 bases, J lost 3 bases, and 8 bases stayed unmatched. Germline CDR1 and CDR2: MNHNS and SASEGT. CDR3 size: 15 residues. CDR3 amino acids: CASCPLAGATDTQYF. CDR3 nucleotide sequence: TGTGCCAGCTGTCCCCTAGCGGGGGCGACAGATACGCAGTATTTT.